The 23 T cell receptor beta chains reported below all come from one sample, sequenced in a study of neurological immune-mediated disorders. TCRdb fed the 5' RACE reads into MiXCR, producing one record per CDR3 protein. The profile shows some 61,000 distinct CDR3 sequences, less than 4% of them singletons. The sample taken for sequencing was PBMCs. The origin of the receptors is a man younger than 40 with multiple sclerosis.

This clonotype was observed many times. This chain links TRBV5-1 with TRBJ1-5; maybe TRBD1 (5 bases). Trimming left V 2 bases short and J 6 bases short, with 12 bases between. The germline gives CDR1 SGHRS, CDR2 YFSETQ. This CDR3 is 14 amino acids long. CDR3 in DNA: TGCGCCAGCAGCTTAGGAGGGGAGCGTCAGCCCCAGCATTTT. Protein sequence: CASSLGGERQPQHF. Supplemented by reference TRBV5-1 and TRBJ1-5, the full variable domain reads KAGVTQTPRYLIKTRGQQVTLSCSPISGHRSVSWYQQTPGQGLQFLFEYFSETQRNKGNFPGRFSGRQFSNSRSEMNVSTLELGDSALYLCASSLGGERQPQHFGDGTRLSIL.

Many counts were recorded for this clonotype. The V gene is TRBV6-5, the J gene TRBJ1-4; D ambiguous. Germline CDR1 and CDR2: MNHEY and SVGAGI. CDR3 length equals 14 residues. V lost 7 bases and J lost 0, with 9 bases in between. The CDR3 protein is CASTEFATNEKLFF. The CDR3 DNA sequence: TGTGCCAGCACCGAATTTGCAACTAATGAAAAACTGTTTTTT.

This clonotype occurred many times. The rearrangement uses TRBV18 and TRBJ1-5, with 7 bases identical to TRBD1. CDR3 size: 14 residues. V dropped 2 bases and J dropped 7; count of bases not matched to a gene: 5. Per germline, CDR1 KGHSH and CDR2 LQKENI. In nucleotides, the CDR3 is TGTGCCAGCTCACCATTAGACAGGGCGCAGCCCCAGCATTTT. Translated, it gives CASSPLDRAQPQHF.

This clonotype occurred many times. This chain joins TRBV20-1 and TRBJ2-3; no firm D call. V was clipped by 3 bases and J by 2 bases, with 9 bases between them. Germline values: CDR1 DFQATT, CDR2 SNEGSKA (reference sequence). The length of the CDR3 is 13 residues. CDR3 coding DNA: TGCAGTGCTAGGGTTGCATTCACAGATACGCAGTATTTT. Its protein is CSARVAFTDTQYF.

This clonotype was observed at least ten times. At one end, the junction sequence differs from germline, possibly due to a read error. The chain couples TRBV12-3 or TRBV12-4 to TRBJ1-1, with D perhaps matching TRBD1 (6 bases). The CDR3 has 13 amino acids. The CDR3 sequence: CASIVDRNAEAFF. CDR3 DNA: TGTGCCAGCATCGTCGACAGGAACGCTGAAGCTTTCTTT.

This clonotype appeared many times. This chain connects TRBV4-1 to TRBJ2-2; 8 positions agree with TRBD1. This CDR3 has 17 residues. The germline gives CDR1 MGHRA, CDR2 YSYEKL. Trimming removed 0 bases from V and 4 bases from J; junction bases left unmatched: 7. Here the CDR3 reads CASSQEGQGAGTGELFF. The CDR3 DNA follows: TGCGCCAGCAGCCAAGAAGGGCAGGGGGCGGGCACCGGGGAGCTGTTTTTT.

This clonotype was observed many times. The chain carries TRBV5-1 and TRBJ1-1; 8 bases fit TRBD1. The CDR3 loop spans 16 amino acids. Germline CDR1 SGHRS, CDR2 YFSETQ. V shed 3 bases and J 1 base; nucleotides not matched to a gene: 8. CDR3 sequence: CASSSGGTGRNTEAFF. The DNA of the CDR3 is TGCGCCAGCAGCTCTGGAGGGACAGGACGGAACACTGAAGCTTTCTTT. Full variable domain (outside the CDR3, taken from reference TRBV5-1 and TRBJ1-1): KAGVTQTPRYLIKTRGQQVTLSCSPISGHRSVSWYQQTPGQGLQFLFEYFSETQRNKGNFPGRFSGRQFSNSRSEMNVSTLELGDSALYLCASSSGGTGRNTEAFFGQGTRLTVV.

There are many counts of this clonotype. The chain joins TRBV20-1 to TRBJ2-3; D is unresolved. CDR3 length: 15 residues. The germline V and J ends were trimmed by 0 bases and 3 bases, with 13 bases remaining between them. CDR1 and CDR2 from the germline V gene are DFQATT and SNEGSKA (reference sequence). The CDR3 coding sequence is TGCAGTGCTAGAGATGTGGGATTGGGGACAGATACGCAGTATTTT. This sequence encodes CSARDVGLGTDTQYF.

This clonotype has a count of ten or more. This CDR3 is CASSFGPFANTGELFF. The CDR3 DNA reads as TGTGCCAGCAGCTTCGGCCCGTTCGCGAACACCGGGGAGCTGTTTTTT. The chain carries TRBV5-5 and TRBJ2-2; D uncertain. This CDR3 spans 16 amino acids. Germline-derived CDR1 and CDR2 are SGHKS and YYEKEE (reference sequence). V was cut by 2 bases and J by 0 bases, with 11 bases left in between.

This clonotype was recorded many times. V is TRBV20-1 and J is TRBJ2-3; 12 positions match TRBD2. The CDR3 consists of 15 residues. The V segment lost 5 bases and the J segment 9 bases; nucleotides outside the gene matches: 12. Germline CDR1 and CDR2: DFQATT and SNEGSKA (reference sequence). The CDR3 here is CSAPRLAGGPGTQYF. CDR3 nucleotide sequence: TGCAGTGCTCCCCGGCTAGCGGGGGGGCCAGGGACGCAGTATTTT.

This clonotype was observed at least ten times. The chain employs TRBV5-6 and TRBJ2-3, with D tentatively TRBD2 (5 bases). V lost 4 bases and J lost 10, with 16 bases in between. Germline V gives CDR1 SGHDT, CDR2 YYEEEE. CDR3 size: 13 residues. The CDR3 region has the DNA TGTGCCAGCAGCCGAGATAGCGTGTGGGCGCAGTATTTT. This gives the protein CASSRDSVWAQYF. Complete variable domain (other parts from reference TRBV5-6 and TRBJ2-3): DAGVTQSPTHLIKTRGQQVTLRCSPKSGHDTVSWYQQALGQGPQFIFQYYEEEERQRGNFPDRFSGHQFPNYSSELNVNALLLGDSALYLCASSRDSVWAQYFGPGTRLTVL.

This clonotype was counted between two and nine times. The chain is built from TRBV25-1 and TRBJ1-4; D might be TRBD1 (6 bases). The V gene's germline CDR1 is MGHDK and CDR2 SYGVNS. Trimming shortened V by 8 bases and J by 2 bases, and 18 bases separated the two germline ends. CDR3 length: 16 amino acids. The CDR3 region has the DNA TGTGCCAGCCGTCGGGGGGCATATGGGACTAATGAAAAACTGTTTTTT. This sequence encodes CASRRGAYGTNEKLFF. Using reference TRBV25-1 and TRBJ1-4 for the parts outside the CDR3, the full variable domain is EADIYQTPRYLVIGTGKKITLECSQTMGHDKMYWYQQDPGMELHLIHYSYGVNSTEKGDLSSESTVSRIRTEHFPLTLESARPSHTSQYLCASRRGAYGTNEKLFFGSGTQLSVL.

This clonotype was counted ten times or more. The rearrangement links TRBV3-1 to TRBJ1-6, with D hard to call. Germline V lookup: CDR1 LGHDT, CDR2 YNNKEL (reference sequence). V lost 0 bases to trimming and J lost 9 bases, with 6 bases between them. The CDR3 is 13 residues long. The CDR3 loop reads CASSQERASPLHF. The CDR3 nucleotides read TGTGCCAGCAGCCAAGAGAGGGCTTCACCCCTCCACTTT.

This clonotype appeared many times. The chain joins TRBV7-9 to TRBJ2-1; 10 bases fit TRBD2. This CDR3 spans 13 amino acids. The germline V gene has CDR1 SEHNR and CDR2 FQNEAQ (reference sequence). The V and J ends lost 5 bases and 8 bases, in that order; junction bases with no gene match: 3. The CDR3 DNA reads TGTGCCAGCAGCCCCGGGACTAGCGATGAGCAGTTCTTC. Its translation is CASSPGTSDEQFF.

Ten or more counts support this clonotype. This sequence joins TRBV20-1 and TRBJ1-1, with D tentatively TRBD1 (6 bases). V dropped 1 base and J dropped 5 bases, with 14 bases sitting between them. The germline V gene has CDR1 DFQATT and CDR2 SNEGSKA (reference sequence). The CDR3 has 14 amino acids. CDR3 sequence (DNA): TGCAGTGCTAGAGTAGCCCAGGGGAGGACTGAAGCTTTCTTT. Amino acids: CSARVAQGRTEAFF.

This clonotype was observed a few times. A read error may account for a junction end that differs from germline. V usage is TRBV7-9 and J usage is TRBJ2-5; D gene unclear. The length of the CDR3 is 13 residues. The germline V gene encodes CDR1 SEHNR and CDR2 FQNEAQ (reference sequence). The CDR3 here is CPSSLLPQETQYF. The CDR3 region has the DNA TGTCCCAGCAGCCTACTCCCCCAAGAGACCCAGTACTTC. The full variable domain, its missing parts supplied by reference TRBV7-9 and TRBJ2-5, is DTGVSQNPRHKITKRGQNVTFRCDPISEHNRLYWYRQTLGQGPEFLTYFQNEAQLEKSRLLSDRFSAERPKGSFSTLEIQRTEQGDSAMYLCPSSLLPQETQYFGPGTRLLVL.

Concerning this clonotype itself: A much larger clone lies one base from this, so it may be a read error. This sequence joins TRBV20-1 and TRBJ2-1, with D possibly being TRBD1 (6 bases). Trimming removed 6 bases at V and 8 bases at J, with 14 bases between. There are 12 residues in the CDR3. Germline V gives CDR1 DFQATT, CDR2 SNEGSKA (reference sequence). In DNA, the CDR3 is TGCAGTGCCCCTGAAGGGGGAGATGAGCAGTTCTTC. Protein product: CSAPEGGDEQFF.

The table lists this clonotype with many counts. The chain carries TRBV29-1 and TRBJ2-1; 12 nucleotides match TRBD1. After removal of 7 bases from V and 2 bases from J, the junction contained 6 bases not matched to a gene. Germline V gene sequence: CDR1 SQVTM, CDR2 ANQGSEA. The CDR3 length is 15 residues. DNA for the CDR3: TGCAGCGGGATGGGACAGGGGGCAACCTACAATGAGCAGTTCTTC. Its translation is CSGMGQGATYNEQFF.

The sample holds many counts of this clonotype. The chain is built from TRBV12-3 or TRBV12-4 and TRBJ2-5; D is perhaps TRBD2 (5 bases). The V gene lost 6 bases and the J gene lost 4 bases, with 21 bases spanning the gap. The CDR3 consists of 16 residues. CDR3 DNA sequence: TGTGCCAGCAGCTCCACTCTACGGTATGAGGGAGAGACCCAGTACTTC. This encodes CASSSTLRYEGETQYF.

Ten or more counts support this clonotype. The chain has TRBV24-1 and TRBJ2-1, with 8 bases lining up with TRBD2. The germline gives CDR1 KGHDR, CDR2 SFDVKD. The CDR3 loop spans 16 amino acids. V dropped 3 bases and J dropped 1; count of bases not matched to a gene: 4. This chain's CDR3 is CATSDGTSFSYNEQFF. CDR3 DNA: TGTGCCACCAGTGATGGGACTAGTTTTTCCTACAATGAGCAGTTCTTC.

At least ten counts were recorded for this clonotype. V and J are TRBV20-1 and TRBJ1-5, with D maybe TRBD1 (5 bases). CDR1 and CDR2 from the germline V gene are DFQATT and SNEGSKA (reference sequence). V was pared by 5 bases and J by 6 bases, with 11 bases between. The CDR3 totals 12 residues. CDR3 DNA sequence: TGCAGTGCTTTGGAGGGGAGTCAGCCCCAGCATTTT. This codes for CSALEGSQPQHF.

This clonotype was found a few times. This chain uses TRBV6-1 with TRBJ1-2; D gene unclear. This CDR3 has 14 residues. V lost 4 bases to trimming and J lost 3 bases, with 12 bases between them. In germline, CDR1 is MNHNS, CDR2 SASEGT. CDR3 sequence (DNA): TGTGCCAGCAGTGCGGCGCTCCTTTACTATGGCTACACCTTC. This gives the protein CASSAALLYYGYTF.

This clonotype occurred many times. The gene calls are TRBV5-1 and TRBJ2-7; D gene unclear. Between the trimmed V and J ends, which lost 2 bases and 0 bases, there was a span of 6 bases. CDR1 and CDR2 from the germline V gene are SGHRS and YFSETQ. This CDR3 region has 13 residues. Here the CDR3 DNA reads TGCGCCAGCAGCTTTGGCAGCTCCTACGAGCAGTACTTC. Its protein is CASSFGSSYEQYF.